This TCR beta chain was sequenced during a study of T cell changes during pregnancy in multiple sclerosis. Looked up from germline, CDR1 is MDHEN and CDR2 is SYDVKM. The length of the CDR3 is 16 residues. Trimming took 2 bases from V and 0 from J, leaving 13 bases between them. Clones were sequenced by immunoSEQ multiplex PCR, and TCRdb holds only the in-frame ones, with some missing. The data hold 30,000 to 35,000 clones, with roughly 90% observed a single time. This sample comprised CD8+ T cells from peripheral blood mononuclear cells, obtained in the third trimester of pregnancy. V gene TRBV28 combines with J gene TRBJ1-1, with D perhaps matching TRBD1 (6 bases). The clonotype originates from a female donor with multiple sclerosis, enrolled in a pregnancy study. The CDR3 bases are TGTGCCAGCAGTTTACCCCGGGGGGGCATGAACACTGAAGCTTTCTTT. Protein product: CASSLPRGGMNTEAFF.